The 30 T cell receptor beta chains in this list originate from one sample, sequenced in a study of response to subunit inactivated influenza vaccine (dated 2018 in TCRdb). According to the study, the label for this sample's time point signals: 45 to 50 days after influenza vaccine administration. Library construction relied on RT-PCR. The instrument given in TCRdb is Illumina HiSeq 2500. The public sequencing data were trimmed at Q25 with fastp and processed into clonotypes with MiXCR by TCRdb, which kept only in-frame beta chains. Duplicate CDR3 protein sequences are folded into a single record with the most common DNA and genes. The sample table lists roughly 460,000 distinct CDR3 sequences, 10% to 11% of them with a count of one. Over 9.5% of the sample belongs to the ten largest clones. This specimen consisted of PBMCs from blood, obtained 35 to 45 days after vaccination. The receptors were sampled from a man in his forties or fifties who received an inactivated influenza vaccine. Donor details come from another sample of the same person, matched by shared clones.

This clonotype was counted ten times or more. The chain recombines TRBV29-1 with TRBJ2-3; no clear D. CDR3 length equals 12 residues. CDR1 and CDR2 from the germline V gene are SQVTM and ANQGSEA. The V gene lost 2 bases and the J gene lost 4 bases, with 7 bases spanning the gap. For the CDR3, the DNA is TGCAGCGTTGAACCTGGTCCAGATACGCAGTATTTT. Encoded protein: CSVEPGPDTQYF.

This clonotype was seen a handful of times. The chain recombines TRBV5-6 with TRBJ2-3; 8 bases agree with TRBD2. Looked up from germline, CDR1 is SGHDT and CDR2 is YYEEEE. V was clipped by 5 bases and J by 5 bases; unmatched bases: 16. The CDR3 runs 17 residues. The CDR3 DNA reads TGTGCCAGCAGTTATTTATCTCGGCGGGAGGTTGGAGATACGCAGTATTTT. It translates to CASSYLSRREVGDTQYF.

This clonotype has a count of ten or more. The chain is built from TRBV5-1 and TRBJ2-7; 7 nucleotides align to TRBD1. Per the germline V gene, CDR1 is SGHRS and CDR2 is YFSETQ. The CDR3 consists of 15 residues. Unmatched junction bases numbered 7, after V lost 0 bases and J lost 4 bases. Here the CDR3 DNA reads TGCGCCAGCAGCTTGGACTTAGGGGGCTGGTACGAGCAGTACTTC. Residues: CASSLDLGGWYEQYF.

A few counts support this clonotype. The CDR3 DNA reads TGCAGCGTTGAGAGAGGAGGGTCTGCCGGGGAGCTGTTTTTT. It is translated as CSVERGGSAGELFF. J is TRBJ2-2 and V is TRBV29-1; perhaps TRBD2 as D (6 bases). The CDR3 consists of 14 residues. V was trimmed by 3 bases and J by 6 bases, leaving 14 bases between them. Germline V gene lookup returns CDR1 SQVTM and CDR2 ANQGSEA.

This clonotype came up many times. V is TRBV20-1 and J is TRBJ1-5, with a weak D call TRBD1 (5 bases). The V end was cut by 0 bases, the J end by 3 bases, with 15 bases between. The CDR3 runs 16 residues. Germline V gives CDR1 DFQATT, CDR2 SNEGSKA (reference sequence). The CDR3 DNA is TGCAGTGCTAGAGATCCCGGAGGGGAGTACAATCAGCCCCAGCATTTT. Amino acid sequence: CSARDPGGEYNQPQHF.

In this sample, this clonotype turned up many times. The chain links TRBV7-8 to TRBJ1-5, with D tentatively TRBD1 (5 bases). Germline V gives CDR1 SGHVS, CDR2 FQNEAQ. With 7 bases removed from V and 3 bases from J, the gap between germline ends came to 10 bases. The CDR3 has 13 residues. CDR3 protein: CASKTGANQPQHF. DNA for the CDR3: TGTGCCAGCAAAACCGGGGCCAATCAGCCCCAGCATTTT.

This clonotype was picked up a small number of times. The chain employs TRBV27 and TRBJ2-1; no reliable D call. This CDR3 comprises 14 residues. Trimming left V 2 bases short and J 5 bases short, with 10 bases between. Germline loops: CDR1 MNHEY, CDR2 SMNVEV (reference sequence). The DNA for the CDR3 is TGTGCCAGCAGTTTAGGCCTAGTCGACAATGAGCAGTTCTTC. Translation gives CASSLGLVDNEQFF.

The V and J genes are TRBV7-9 and TRBJ2-7; 7 positions match TRBD1. Trimming at V came to 5 bases and at J to 9 bases, leaving 16 bases not matched to a gene. Germline V gene sequence: CDR1 SEHNR, CDR2 FQNEAQ (reference sequence). The CDR3 length is 15 residues. CDR3 nucleotide sequence: TGTGCCAGCAGCCCGGGACAGACGGATATGTGGCGGCAGTACTTC. This codes for CASSPGQTDMWRQYF. The full variable domain, completed using reference TRBV7-9 and TRBJ2-7, is DTGVSQNPRHKITKRGQNVTFRCDPISEHNRLYWYRQTLGQGPEFLTYFQNEAQLEKSRLLSDRFSAERPKGSFSTLEIQRTEQGDSAMYLCASSPGQTDMWRQYFGPGTRLTVT.

This clonotype appeared many times. The chain couples TRBV6-2 or TRBV6-3 to TRBJ2-5; 8 bases map to TRBD1. From germline, CDR1 is MNHEY and CDR2 SVGEGT. After removal of 2 bases from V and 4 bases from J, the junction contained 12 bases not matched to a gene. This CDR3 is 17 amino acids long. The CDR3 bases are TGTGCCAGCAGTTACCGAGCCAGGACAGGGAGCCGAGAGACCCAGTACTTC. Translation: CASSYRARTGSRETQYF.

This clonotype was seen repeatedly, ten times or more. The V call is TRBV7-8, the J call TRBJ2-1, with D possibly TRBD2 on 6 matching bases. The V gene lost 2 bases and the J gene lost 5 bases, with 13 bases spanning the gap. From germline, CDR1 is SGHVS and CDR2 FQNEAQ. CDR3 length: 15 residues. CDR3 region: CASSLHLAQNNEQFF. CDR3 bases: TGTGCCAGCAGCTTACACCTAGCGCAAAACAATGAGCAGTTCTTC.

The J gene is TRBJ1-2, the V gene TRBV6-5; D unclear. Germline V gene data show CDR1 as MNHEY and CDR2 as SVGAGI. V lost 4 bases and J lost 2, with 14 bases in between. CDR3 length: 15 residues. CDR3 DNA: TGTGCCAGCAGTTGCTATACCGCGGGGAACTATGGCTACACCTTC. Amino acid sequence: CASSCYTAGNYGYTF.

This clonotype has a handful of counts. The chain couples TRBV28 to TRBJ2-5; 8 nucleotides match TRBD1. CDR1 and CDR2 from the germline V gene are MDHEN and SYDVKM. Germline trimming cut 6 bases from V and 2 bases from J; bases unmatched to any gene: 2. This CDR3 contains 13 residues. The CDR3 DNA follows: TGTGCCAGCAGACGGACAGGGCAAGAGACCCAGTACTTC. Translated, it gives CASRRTGQETQYF.

The chain carries TRBV6-2 or TRBV6-3 and TRBJ2-7; 8 nucleotides agree with TRBD1. Looked up from germline, CDR1 is MNHEY and CDR2 is SVGEGT. The CDR3 is 16 residues long. V shed 5 bases and J 0 bases; nucleotides not matched to a gene: 9. CDR3 DNA: TGTGCCAGCAGTCCCGGGACAGGCCGCCTCTCCTACGAGCAGTACTTC. It yields the protein CASSPGTGRLSYEQYF.

The rearrangement links TRBV4-3 to TRBJ2-2; 8 nucleotides match TRBD1. J lost 7 bases, V lost 0 bases, and 7 bases had no gene match. CDR3 size: 16 residues. Germline V gene sequence: CDR1 LGHNA, CDR2 YSLEER. CDR3 amino acids: CASSQDAQGADGELFF. Here the CDR3 DNA reads TGCGCCAGCAGCCAAGATGCGCAGGGGGCCGACGGGGAGCTGTTTTTT.

CDR3 nucleotides: TGTGCCAGCAGTTCTTGGACAGGGGGACACGAGCAGTACTTC. Amino acid sequence: CASSSWTGGHEQYF. The chain combines TRBV6-2 or TRBV6-3 with TRBJ2-7; 10 bases are a match to TRBD1. V was clipped by 4 bases and J by 5 bases; unmatched bases: 5. The CDR3 runs 14 residues. Germline V gene sequence: CDR1 MNHEY, CDR2 SVGEGT.

The gene calls are TRBV12-3 or TRBV12-4 and TRBJ1-6, with D possibly matching TRBD1 (6 bases). The CDR3 length is 13 residues. Trimming pared 6 bases from V and 8 bases from J, leaving 11 bases between. As DNA, the CDR3 is TGTGCCAGCAGACCTTACAGGGATTCACCCCTCCACTTT. This translates into CASRPYRDSPLHF.

This clonotype was seen repeatedly, ten times or more. The rearrangement joins TRBV20-1 to TRBJ2-1; TRBD2 agrees at 7 bases. The CDR3 consists of 14 residues. The trim removed 5 bases at V and 0 bases at J, leaving 4 bases unmatched. Germline CDR1 reads DFQATT; CDR2 reads SNEGSKA (reference sequence). The CDR3 here is CSAPTSHSYNEQFF. CDR3 sequence (DNA): TGCAGTGCTCCGACTAGCCACTCCTACAATGAGCAGTTCTTC.

This rearrangement joins TRBV27 to TRBJ2-7; TRBD1 matches at 8 bases. CDR1 MNHEY and CDR2 SMNVEV come from the germline V gene (reference sequence). V shed 3 bases, J shed 3 bases, and the junction held 10 bases outside the gene matches. The CDR3 totals 16 residues. This CDR3 reads CASSLDVRGLVYEQYF. CDR3 nucleotide sequence: TGTGCCAGCAGTTTGGATGTCAGGGGGCTGGTCTACGAGCAGTACTTC.

This clonotype was picked up many times. The V gene is TRBV7-2, the J gene TRBJ2-1; no definite D call. Germline loops: CDR1 SGHTA, CDR2 FQGNSA. The V and J ends lost 0 bases and 7 bases respectively, with 7 bases between them. The CDR3 sequence is 13 residues long. CDR3 loop: CASSLARLNEQFF. CDR3 in DNA: TGTGCCAGCAGCTTAGCTAGATTGAATGAGCAGTTCTTC.

This clonotype was observed a few times. The chain links TRBV10-3 to TRBJ2-1; TRBD1 aligns across 9 bases. The CDR3 is made up of 15 amino acids. Germline V gene lookup returns CDR1 ENHRY and CDR2 SYGVKD. V gave up 6 bases and J gave up 6 bases; unmatched junction bases: 9. CDR3 nucleotide sequence: TGTGCCATCAGGCCCGCGGACAGGGGACCCAATGAGCAGTTCTTC. Protein product: CAIRPADRGPNEQFF.

This clonotype has only a few counts. The V call is TRBV12-3 or TRBV12-4, the J call TRBJ1-4, with a tentative D call TRBD1 (5 bases). V was cut by 4 bases and J by 8 bases, with 14 bases left in between. CDR3 length: 14 residues. The CDR3 DNA is TGTGCCAGCAGTTGGGGGGTTTTAGGCGAAAAACTGTTTTTT. Amino acids: CASSWGVLGEKLFF.

For this clonotype: A much larger clone sits a single nucleotide away, making a read error possible. Since no conserved phenylalanine or tryptophan closes the CDR3, a read error is the likely cause. The V and J genes are TRBV12-3 or TRBV12-4 and TRBJ2-1; no reliable D call. CDR3 length equals 13 residues. V shed 6 bases and J shed 0 bases, with 6 bases lying between them. The CDR3 spells CASRTASYNEQFL. Written as DNA, the CDR3 is TGTGCCAGCAGGACTGCCTCCTACAATGAGCAGTTCTTA.

This clonotype was seen more than once but under ten times. The chain combines TRBV4-1 with TRBJ2-3; 11 bases match TRBD1. Germline loops: CDR1 MGHRA, CDR2 YSYEKL. The CDR3 runs to 16 residues. J gave up 4 bases and V 4 bases, and 7 bases lay outside the gene matches. The CDR3, as DNA: TGCGCCAGCAGCCCGCGGACAGGGGGCACGGCAGATACGCAGTATTTT. Translating it yields CASSPRTGGTADTQYF.

This clonotype came up a few times. The rearrangement links TRBV30 to TRBJ2-1; D is unclear. The CDR3 length is 12 residues. Per germline, CDR1 GTSNPN and CDR2 SVGIG (reference sequence). Trimming removed 5 bases from V and 8 bases from J, with 13 bases in between. The DNA of the CDR3 is TGTGCCTGGGCAATATTGAGCGATGAGCAGTTCTTC. Protein: CAWAILSDEQFF.

V usage is TRBV7-2 and J usage is TRBJ2-2, with 16 nucleotides matching TRBD2. Germline CDR1 and CDR2: SGHTA and FQGNSA. The CDR3 runs to 17 residues. The trim removed 5 bases at V and 6 bases at J, leaving 6 bases unmatched. For the CDR3, the DNA is TGTGCCAGCAGCGGGACTAGCGGGAGGGCCGGTCCCGGGGAGCTGTTTTTT. This gives the protein CASSGTSGRAGPGELFF.

This clonotype was detected many times. V usage is TRBV10-3 and J usage is TRBJ2-7, with 7 bases that match TRBD1. CDR3 length: 13 amino acids. Germline assignment: CDR1 ENHRY and CDR2 SYGVKD. Trimming cost V 3 bases and J 9 bases; bases outside gene matches: 8. CDR3 DNA: TGTGCCATCAGTGAAGCATGGACAGGAGGGCAGTACTTC. This encodes CAISEAWTGGQYF.

This chain uses TRBV6-2 or TRBV6-3 with TRBJ1-2; 7 bases align to TRBD1. Germline V gene sequence: CDR1 MNHEY, CDR2 SVGEGT. The V gene end was trimmed by 5 bases and the J gene end by 5 bases; junction bases not matched to a gene: 11. There are 15 residues in the CDR3. The CDR3 reads CASSNPGQAAYGYTF. The DNA of the CDR3 is TGTGCCAGCAGTAACCCAGGACAGGCGGCATATGGCTACACCTTC.

This clonotype was seen just once. A much larger clone is a single base away; this may be a read error. The chain carries TRBV5-6 and TRBJ2-7, with D perhaps TRBD2 (6 bases). The CDR3 is made up of 14 amino acids. Germline lookup yields CDR1 SGHDT and CDR2 YYEEEE. The DNA for the CDR3 is TGTGGCAGCAGCCCCGGACTACACTTCTACGAGCAGTACTTC. Its protein is CGSSPGLHFYEQYF.

This clonotype has a handful of counts. The chain links TRBV19 to TRBJ2-2; D ambiguous. Trimming removed 6 bases at V and 0 bases at J, with 11 bases between. The CDR3 runs 15 residues. Germline CDR1 and CDR2: LNHDA and SQIVND (reference sequence). CDR3: CASRSSQTNTGELFF. CDR3 coding DNA: TGTGCCAGTAGATCGTCACAGACGAACACCGGGGAGCTGTTTTTT.

This clonotype occurred many times. The chain recombines TRBV27 with TRBJ2-7; D is perhaps TRBD1 (6 bases). CDR1 and CDR2 from the germline V gene are MNHEY and SMNVEV (reference sequence). V lost 5 bases, J lost 6 bases, and 17 bases lay in between. This CDR3 spans 14 amino acids. The CDR3 loop reads CASSRRTGLFEQYF. The CDR3 DNA sequence: TGTGCCAGCAGTCGGAGAACAGGGTTGTTCGAGCAGTACTTC.